This passage covers 2 T cell receptor beta chains from one sample sequenced in a study of blood T cells in healthy people across ages. Together with a sample-barcoded 5' primer, a J-beta primer mix was included in a second PCR lasting about 7 to 11 cycles. From the 5' RACE reads, TCRdb called clonotypes with MiXCR, one entry per CDR3 protein. The profile shows 650,000 to 800,000 distinct CDR3 sequences, 40% to 65% of them singletons. Sequencing was done on a sample of blood. These receptors were obtained from a woman of 80 years or more in good health.

This clonotype was seen a few times. This CDR3 is CASIDSGANVLTF. CDR3 DNA: TGTGCCAGCATCGACAGCGGGGCCAACGTCCTGACTTTC. The V gene is TRBV6-6, the J gene TRBJ2-6; the D gene is possibly TRBD1 (5 bases). Trimming pared 7 bases from V and 4 bases from J, leaving 8 bases between. The germline gives CDR1 MNHNY, CDR2 SVGAGI (reference sequence). The CDR3 loop spans 13 amino acids.

The chain links TRBV29-1 to TRBJ1-2; TRBD1 agrees at 8 bases. The J segment lost 3 bases and the V segment lost 6 bases, leaving 3 bases of the junction unmatched. CDR1 and CDR2 from the germline V gene are SQVTM and ANQGSEA. The CDR3 covers 12 residues. The CDR3 DNA reads as TGCAGCGTCGACAGGGGTGACTATGGCTACACCTTC. Protein sequence: CSVDRGDYGYTF.